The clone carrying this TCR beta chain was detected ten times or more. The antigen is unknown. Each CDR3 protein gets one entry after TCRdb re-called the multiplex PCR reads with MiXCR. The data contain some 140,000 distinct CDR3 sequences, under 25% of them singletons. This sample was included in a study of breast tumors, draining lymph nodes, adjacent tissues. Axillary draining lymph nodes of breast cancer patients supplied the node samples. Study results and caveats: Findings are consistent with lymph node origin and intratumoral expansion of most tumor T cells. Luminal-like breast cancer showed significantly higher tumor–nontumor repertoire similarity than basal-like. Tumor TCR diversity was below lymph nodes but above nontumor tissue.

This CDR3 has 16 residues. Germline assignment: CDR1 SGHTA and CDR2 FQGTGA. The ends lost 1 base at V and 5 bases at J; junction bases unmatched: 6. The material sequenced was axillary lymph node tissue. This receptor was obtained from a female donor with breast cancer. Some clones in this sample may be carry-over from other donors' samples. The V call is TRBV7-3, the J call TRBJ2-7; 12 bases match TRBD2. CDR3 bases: TGTGCCAGCAGCTTAAAGACTAGCGGGAGAGGGGACGAGCAGTACTTC. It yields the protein CASSLKTSGRGDEQYF.